This T cell receptor (beta chain) derives from a study of blood T cell repertoires in COVID-19. TCRdb's copy holds only in-frame clones and misses some; the assay was immunoSEQ multiplex PCR. Counted here are around 200,000 clones, approximately 87% occurring once; the ten biggest clones make up about 20%. The V end lost 6 bases, the J end lost 4 bases, and 16 bases lay between the germline ends. CDR3 length: 15 residues. Germline V CDR1 and CDR2: LNHDA, SQIVND (reference sequence). This receptor was taken from a man in his 70s with active or convalescent COVID-19. The specimen was peripheral blood. The chain is built from TRBV19 and TRBJ1-5; D is possibly TRBD1 (5 bases). The CDR3 DNA is TGTGCCAGTAGAATTCGTCAGGGTGGGAATCAGCCCCAGCATTTT. It codes for CASRIRQGGNQPQHF.